The source of this T cell receptor (beta chain) is a study of control samples from healthy donors and cancer patients. Some clones are missing from TCRdb's copy, which holds only in-frame ones; the method was immunoSEQ multiplex PCR. Here the sample spans about 120,000 clones, nearly 95% being singletons. The germline gives CDR1 MNHEY, CDR2 SVGAGI. The CDR3 runs to 13 residues. The ends lost 7 bases at V and 6 bases at J; junction bases unmatched: 6. This sequence joins TRBV6-5 and TRBJ2-7; 10 bases match TRBD1. The clonotype originates from a man aged 30-40 years in good health. Input material: blood. CDR3 in amino acids: CASTRQGAIEQYV. Written as DNA, the CDR3 is TGTGCCAGCACCAGACAGGGGGCTATCGAGCAGTACGTC.